In its sample, the clone carrying this TCR beta chain was seen once. The antigen remains unidentified. The healthy adult donors were HIV-negative and reported no recent acute infections or vaccinations. The investigators split CD4+ cells into a CD45RA+ naive subset and a CD45RA-negative memory subset. V was clipped by 6 bases and J by 11 bases; unmatched bases: 12. The CDR3 spans 14 residues. The V gene's germline CDR1 is MNHEY and CDR2 SMNVEV (reference sequence). This sample was taken from a study of shared clonotypes between healthy human individuals. General study points: Across subsets, estimated richness was generally greater for naive than for memory populations.

Sequenced by immunoSEQ multiplex PCR; TCRdb stores in-frame clones only, minus some. Here the sample spans roughly 1,500,000 clones, 95% to 99% being singletons. The TCR originated in a man aged 25 to 40 in good health. This sequence joins TRBV27 and TRBJ1-5; 8 bases are shared with TRBD1. Sequenced sample: naive CD4+ T cells sorted from blood. Subset in this sample: CD45RA+ positively selected. Here the CDR3 DNA reads TGTGCCAGCAGCTCAGTCAGGGGGCAACTGTCCCAGCATTTT. Translating it yields CASSSVRGQLSQHF.